The entry below describes one T cell receptor beta chain. Its antigen remains unknown. The V gene's germline CDR1 is KGHSH and CDR2 LQKENI. The V gene lost 4 bases and the J gene lost 1 base, with 11 bases spanning the gap. The CDR3 is 14 amino acids. This sample stems from a study of shared clonotypes between healthy human individuals. The donors were adults (healthy and HIV-negative) with no recent acute infections or vaccinations. Every donor, a Caucasian adult, lived in Nashville, Tennessee. The genomic DNA of each subset was split evenly across several immunoSEQ plates. Method: immunoSEQ multiplex PCR; TCRdb's copy keeps in-frame clones and lacks some. The sample lists some 1,600,000 clones; under 99% were seen once. Study results and limitations: Researchers sampled blood only, noting tissue repertoires likely differ.

V is TRBV18 and J is TRBJ2-7; the D gene could be TRBD1 or TRBD2 (5 bases each). Sample: naive CD4+ T cells sorted from blood. Subset denoted: CD45RA+ positively selected. This TCR was sampled from a young man in good health. The CDR3 is CASSRRDGSYEQYF. The CDR3 region has the DNA TGTGCCAGCTCACGCCGGGACGGATCCTACGAGCAGTACTTC. Supplemented by reference TRBV18 and TRBJ2-7, the full variable domain reads NAGVMQNPRHLVRRRGQEARLRCSPMKGHSHVYWYRQLPEEGLKFMVYLQKENIIDESGMPKERFSAEFPKEGPSILRIQQVVRGDSAAYFCASSRRDGSYEQYFGPGTRLTVT.